This is a list of T cell receptor beta chains from one sample in a study of a mutant IDH1 vaccine in newly diagnosed glioma. These receptors' antigens are unknown. The data were produced by immunoSEQ multiplex PCR, yet TCRdb's version contains in-frame clones alone and is incomplete. The sample carries 70,000 or so clones, 85% to 90% recorded once. The specimen comprised PBMCs, sampled from a glioma patient whose treatment included an IDH1 peptide vaccine. These receptors were obtained from a man younger than 40 with glioma. CDR3s include the opening cysteine and the closing phenylalanine or tryptophan. A D gene is named only where the DNA matches it firmly. Clone size, where shown, is once, few, many, or a class for clones that have expanded.

j_call | clone_size | v_call | d_call | cdr3_nt | cdr3_aa
TRBJ2-1 | . | TRBV19 | . | TGTGCCAGCCAGACGGGACCTCAGGGGCATGAGCAGTTCTTC | CASQTGPQGHEQFF
TRBJ2-1 | . | TRBV6-1 | . | TGTGCCAGCAGTGAAACCCCGGGATCCTCCTACAATGAGCAGTTCTTC | CASSETPGSSYNEQFF
TRBJ1-1 | . | TRBV4-3 | . | TGCGCCAGCAGCCCCACCACGATGCGCTTGAACACTGAAGCTTTCTTT | CASSPTTMRLNTEAFF
TRBJ1-2 | . | TRBV6-6 | TRBD1 | TGTGCCAGCAGACAGGGGCAAATGAACTATGGCTACACCTTC | CASRQGQMNYGYTF
TRBJ2-1 | . | TRBV9 | . | TGTGCCAGCAGCCCCCTAGGAGGAGGTTACAATGAGCAGTTCTTC | CASSPLGGGYNEQFF
TRBJ1-4 | . | TRBV28 | . | TGTGCCAGCAGTTTATGGGGTAGACATAAACAGTCAACTAATGAAAAACTGTTTTTT | CASSLWGRHKQSTNEKLFF
TRBJ2-1 | . | TRBV19 | . | TGTGCCAGTAGTTGGGGGGCGGGCGGCAATGAGCAGTTCTTC | CASSWGAGGNEQFF
TRBJ2-1 | . | TRBV11-2 | . | TGTGCCAGCAGCCGTAGCGGTCGGGCGGGCTACAATGAGCAGTTCTTC | CASSRSGRAGYNEQFF
TRBJ2-1 | . | TRBV19 | TRBD1 | TGTGCCAGTAGTACCACGTCTCCAGGGGGCATTGTCGGTTACAATGAGCAGTTCTTC | CASSTTSPGGIVGYNEQFF
TRBJ1-3 | . | TRBV18 | . | TGTGCCAGCTCACCACAGCAGGGGACTGGAAACACCATATATTTT | CASSPQQGTGNTIYF
TRBJ1-3 | . | TRBV6-5 | . | TGTGCCAGCAGTTACGGGGTGCCTGGAAACACCATATATTTT | CASSYGVPGNTIYF
TRBJ2-7 | . | TRBV5-4 | TRBD2 | TGTGCCAGCAGCTTGACTAGCGTCGGTCCCTACGAGCAGTACTTC | CASSLTSVGPYEQYF
TRBJ2-7 | . | TRBV11-2 | TRBD1 | TGTGCCAGCAGCCTCCGGGACAGGAATAGGGCCTACGAGCAGTACTTC | CASSLRDRNRAYEQYF
TRBJ2-5 | . | TRBV7-2 | TRBD2 | TGTGCCAGCAGCCTAGCGGGGGGGCGACAAGAGACCCAGTACTTC | CASSLAGGRQETQYF
TRBJ2-5 | . | TRBV7-2 | TRBD2 | TGTGCCAGCAGCTTATCGGGACTAGCGGGAGAGACCCAGTACTTC | CASSLSGLAGETQYF
TRBJ2-2 | . | TRBV9 | . | TGTGCCAGCAGCGTGCGGCAGGCCGACACCGGGGAGCTGTTTTTT | CASSVRQADTGELFF
TRBJ2-5 | . | TRBV6-5 | . | TGTGCCAGCAGTCGGACCCTCCAAGAGACCCAGTACTTC | CASSRTLQETQYF
TRBJ1-6 | . | TRBV5-1 | . | TGCGCCAGCAGCTTGGAATCGTTGCCTTCACCCCTCCACTTT | CASSLESLPSPLHF
TRBJ1-6 | . | TRBV7-2 | . | TGTGCCAGCAGCGCTCCGGGAGGGACCAATTCACCCCTCCACTTT | CASSAPGGTNSPLHF
TRBJ2-5 | . | TRBV28 | TRBD1 | TGTGCCAGCAGTGCTTCACAGGGGGCGCACGAGACCCAGTACTTC | CASSASQGAHETQYF
TRBJ2-3 | . | TRBV18 | TRBD2 | TGTGCCAGCTCGGTCCGGAGCGGAGCGGGGGCAGATACGCAGTATTTT | CASSVRSGAGADTQYF
TRBJ2-3 | once | TRBV7-9 | . | TGTGCCAGCGGTAGACAGGCCCCGACAGATACGCAGTATTTT | CASGRQAPTDTQYF
TRBJ1-1 | . | TRBV5-1 | TRBD1 | TGCGCCAGCAGCTCCGATCCGGGACAGGGGAACACTGAAGCTTTCTTT | CASSSDPGQGNTEAFF
TRBJ2-3 | . | TRBV5-6 | . | TGTGCCAGCAGCTTGAGTCAGCGAGTCACAGATACGCAGTATTTT | CASSLSQRVTDTQYF
TRBJ1-2 | . | TRBV15 | TRBD1 | TGTGCCACCAGGAGGACAGGTCGAGGGTCTGGCTACACCTTC | CATRRTGRGSGYTF
TRBJ2-5 | . | TRBV5-1 | . | TGCGCCAGCAGTCAGCAGTCGGAGACCCAGTACTTC | CASSQQSETQYF
TRBJ1-2 | once | TRBV5-5 | TRBD1 | TGTGCCAGCAGCTTGCCAATCCCGACAGGGACTGACTATGGCTACACCTTC | CASSLPIPTGTDYGYTF
TRBJ1-1 | . | TRBV7-9 | . | TGTGCCAGCAGCCCCGGGCGGGGTTCCGCAGACTACACTGAAGCTTTCTTT | CASSPGRGSADYTEAFF
TRBJ2-1 | . | TRBV12-5 | . | TGTGCTAGTGGCTCCGGACTCAACAATGAGCAGTTCTTC | CASGSGLNNEQFF